Below are 27 T cell receptor beta chains sequenced from a single sample in a study of CD8+ T cells in alopecia areata. RNA was isolated and reverse transcribed to cDNA, the sequencing template. Clones were sequenced by immunoSEQ multiplex PCR, and TCRdb holds only the in-frame ones, with some missing. The table lists approximately 300,000 clones, more than 45% of them singletons, with under 2% in the top ten. Described treatment: oral pan-JAK inhibitor, 5-10 mg twice daily. This sample comprised CD4+ T cells sorted from blood, obtained at week 24, from a patient treated with tofacitinib. The receptors shown here come from a human donor with alopecia areata.

Ten or more counts support this clone. The rearrangement links TRBV7-9 to TRBJ1-2, with D unclear. The CDR3 runs to 12 residues. Trimming pared 5 bases from V and 4 bases from J, leaving 8 bases between. Looked up from germline, CDR1 is SEHNR and CDR2 is FQNEAQ (reference sequence). CDR3 bases: TGTGCCAGCAGCGCAGGACTCTATGGCTACACCTTC. It specifies CASSAGLYGYTF.

A few counts support this clone. The chain couples TRBV30 to TRBJ1-1, with TRBD1 identical over 7 bases. Per germline, CDR1 GTSNPN and CDR2 SVGIG (reference sequence). With 4 bases clipped from V and 7 bases from J, the junction kept 12 bases outside the gene matches. The CDR3 is 14 residues long. CDR3 DNA: TGTGCCTGGAAACCGAGAGACAGGGCGATTGAAGCTTTCTTT. Translated: CAWKPRDRAIEAFF.

The J gene is TRBJ2-5, the V gene TRBV2, with unresolved D. The ends were cut back, 5 bases at V and 4 bases at J, with 11 bases in the middle. Germline V gene sequence: CDR1 SNHLY, CDR2 FYNNEI. This CDR3 has 13 residues. The CDR3 loop reads CASSFSSRETQYF. In DNA, the CDR3 is TGTGCCAGCAGTTTTAGCTCGAGAGAGACCCAGTACTTC.

This clone has just a few counts. The V and J genes are TRBV30 and TRBJ1-2; 7 bases map to TRBD1. Looked up from germline, CDR1 is GTSNPN and CDR2 is SVGIG (reference sequence). With V trimmed by 0 bases and J by 3 bases, 7 bases remained unmatched. This CDR3 region has 15 residues. CDR3: CAWSVIGGTDYGYTF. CDR3 nucleotides: TGTGCCTGGAGTGTGATCGGCGGGACAGACTATGGCTACACCTTC.

V is TRBV30 and J is TRBJ1-2; D gene unclear. The CDR3 is 13 residues long. V dropped 0 bases and J dropped 3 bases, with 8 bases sitting between them. Germline-derived CDR1 and CDR2 are GTSNPN and SVGIG (reference sequence). This CDR3 is CAWSVRGDYGYTF. In DNA, the CDR3 is TGTGCCTGGAGTGTACGAGGAGACTATGGCTACACCTTC.

On this clone: Different DNA sequences within this sample yield the same CDR3. This sequence joins TRBV13 and TRBJ1-2, with TRBD1 identical over 8 bases. In germline, CDR1 is PRHDT, CDR2 FYEKMQ (reference sequence). V lost 5 bases to trimming and J lost 0 bases; unmatched junction nucleotides: 5. The CDR3 has 15 residues. CDR3 amino acids: CASSLQGVANYGYTF. Here the CDR3 DNA reads TGTGCCAGCAGCCTACAGGGGGTTGCTAACTATGGCTACACCTTC.

This clone was detected a few times. The rearrangement joins TRBV6-5 to TRBJ2-5; either TRBD1 or TRBD2 may supply D (5 bases each). The germline gives CDR1 MNHEY, CDR2 SVGAGI. This CDR3 is built from 15 residues. Trimming took off 7 bases at V and 0 bases at J, with 15 bases between the two ends. In DNA form, the CDR3 reads TGTGCCAGCACCAAACGGGGACGGGACCAAGAGACCCAGTACTTC. Translation gives CASTKRGRDQETQYF.

The gene calls are TRBV4-3 and TRBJ2-3; maybe TRBD2 (5 bases). This CDR3 region has 13 residues. V dropped 2 bases and J dropped 2 bases, with 5 bases sitting between them. Germline CDR1 LGHNA, CDR2 YSLEER. DNA for the CDR3: TGCGCCAGCAGCCAACTAGCCACAGATACGCAGTATTTT. Protein product: CASSQLATDTQYF.

The chain recombines TRBV5-4 with TRBJ2-7, with 10 bases lining up with TRBD2. The CDR3 has 15 amino acids. With 2 bases clipped from V and 5 bases from J, the junction kept 7 bases outside the gene matches. Germline V gene lookup returns CDR1 SGHNT and CDR2 YYREEE (reference sequence). CDR3 residues: CASSLVAGGLNEQYF. The CDR3 DNA reads TGTGCCAGCAGCTTAGTAGCGGGGGGACTTAACGAGCAGTACTTC.

The CDR3 is CASSQETGLETQYF. The CDR3 DNA sequence: TGCGCCAGCAGCCAAGAGACAGGGCTCGAGACCCAGTACTTC. The chain has TRBV4-1 and TRBJ2-5, with 7 bases matching TRBD1. The CDR3 is 14 amino acids. Germline V gives CDR1 MGHRA, CDR2 YSYEKL. The V gene end was trimmed by 0 bases and the J gene end by 5 bases; junction bases not matched to a gene: 3.

V usage is TRBV28 and J usage is TRBJ2-5; 7 bases line up with TRBD1. Germline lookup yields CDR1 MDHEN and CDR2 SYDVKM. With V trimmed by 5 bases and J by 4 bases, 10 bases remained unmatched. This CDR3 comprises 15 residues. The CDR3 sequence is CASSTRTGVGETQYF. The CDR3 DNA sequence: TGTGCCAGCAGTACCCGGACAGGTGTAGGAGAGACCCAGTACTTC.

This chain links TRBV6-5 with TRBJ2-1, with 8 bases matching TRBD1. Germline V gene data show CDR1 as MNHEY and CDR2 as SVGAGI. Germline trimming cut 10 bases from V and 0 bases from J; bases unmatched to any gene: 8. This CDR3 comprises 15 residues. The CDR3 reads CATHRGSLSYNEQFF. The CDR3 DNA follows: TGTGCCACTCACAGGGGGAGCCTCTCCTACAATGAGCAGTTCTTC.

The chain couples TRBV30 to TRBJ2-5, with TRBD2 matching 9 bases. Germline values: CDR1 GTSNPN, CDR2 SVGIG (reference sequence). Unmatched junction bases numbered 6, after V lost 2 bases and J lost 2 bases. The CDR3 totals 15 residues. The CDR3 is CAWSRSGGRQETQYF. In nucleotides, the CDR3 is TGTGCCTGGAGTAGGAGCGGGGGGCGACAAGAGACCCAGTACTTC. The full variable domain, in which reference TRBV30 and TRBJ2-5 provide the parts outside the CDR3, is SQTIHQWPATLVQPVGSPLSLECTVEGTSNPNLYWYRQAAGRGLQLLFYSVGIGQISSEVPQNLSASRPQDRQFILSSKKLLLSDSGFYLCAWSRSGGRQETQYFGPGTRLLVL.

The J gene is TRBJ2-3, the V gene TRBV9; the match to TRBD2 covers 12 bases. With V trimmed by 3 bases and J by 2 bases, 4 bases remained unmatched. Germline CDR1 and CDR2: SGDLS and YYNGEE. There are 16 residues in the CDR3. Here the CDR3 reads CASSAGLAGPTDTQYF. CDR3 sequence (DNA): TGTGCCAGCAGCGCCGGACTAGCGGGGCCCACAGATACGCAGTATTTT.

With respect to this clone: The identical CDR3 is also encoded by other nucleotide sequences in the sample. V is TRBV7-2 and J is TRBJ2-7, with D uncertain. CDR1 is SGHTA and CDR2 is FQGNSA in the germline V gene. The V end lost 4 bases, the J end lost 3 bases, and 7 bases lay between the germline ends. The CDR3 runs to 12 residues. The CDR3 spells CASSSSFYEQYF. The CDR3 nucleotides read TGTGCCAGCAGCTCCTCTTTCTACGAGCAGTACTTC.

This clone was seen a handful of times. The gene calls are TRBV4-2 and TRBJ1-2, with 10 bases that match TRBD1. The CDR3 runs to 14 residues. The germline V gene has CDR1 LGHNA and CDR2 YNFKEQ. Trimming cost V 5 bases and J 3 bases; bases outside gene matches: 3. CDR3 loop: CASSIGTGDYGYTF. The CDR3 DNA reads TGTGCCAGCAGCATTGGGACAGGGGACTATGGCTACACCTTC.

This clone was seen only a few times. The J gene is TRBJ2-3, the V gene TRBV6-6; D is uncertain. The CDR3 sequence is 14 residues long. Trimming stripped 2 bases from V and 0 bases from J, with 6 bases between. Looked up from germline, CDR1 is MNHNY and CDR2 is SVGAGI (reference sequence). The CDR3 DNA sequence: TGTGCCAGCAGTTACAGAACTAGCACAGATACGCAGTATTTT. It yields the protein CASSYRTSTDTQYF.

This chain links TRBV5-1 with TRBJ2-5; 8 bases are shared with TRBD2. Germline-derived CDR1 and CDR2 are SGHRS and YFSETQ. This CDR3 has 14 residues. Trimming at V came to 4 bases and at J to 5 bases, leaving 7 bases not matched to a gene. The CDR3 reads CASSPGGAWETQYF. CDR3 DNA: TGCGCCAGCAGCCCCGGGGGGGCTTGGGAGACCCAGTACTTC.

This chain links TRBV2 with TRBJ1-2; D ambiguous. The CDR3 sequence is 12 residues long. V shed 6 bases and J shed 4 bases, with 9 bases lying between them. Germline CDR1 reads SNHLY; CDR2 reads FYNNEI. The CDR3 region has the DNA TGTGCCAGCAGGCGGATTCTCTATGGCTACACCTTC. It encodes CASRRILYGYTF.

This clone has more than one count but fewer than ten. The chain uses TRBV28 and TRBJ2-3; tentatively, D is TRBD1 or TRBD2 (5 bases each). The CDR3 is 15 amino acids. The germline gives CDR1 MDHEN, CDR2 SYDVKM. V gave up 8 bases and J gave up 4 bases, with 19 bases separating them. CDR3 coding DNA: TGTGCCAGCCGTTCCGGACGGGGCAACTCAGATACGCAGTATTTT. This gives the protein CASRSGRGNSDTQYF.

This clone showed up just a few times. The J gene is TRBJ1-2, the V gene TRBV29-1; maybe TRBD1 (5 bases). CDR1 is SQVTM, CDR2 ANQGSEA, per germline. This CDR3 contains 11 residues. The germline V and J ends were trimmed by 6 bases and 8 bases, with 13 bases remaining between them. The CDR3 DNA follows: TGCAGCGTGGGGGAATACGGAGGCTACACCTTC. This translates into CSVGEYGGYTF. The full variable domain, completed using reference TRBV29-1 and TRBJ1-2, is SAVISQKPSRDICQRGTSLTIQCQVDSQVTMMFWYRQQPGQSLTLIATANQGSEATYESGFVIDKFPISRPNLTFSTLTVSNMSPEDSSIYLCSVGEYGGYTFGSGTRLTVV.

This clone came up a few times. The rearrangement joins TRBV18 to TRBJ1-4, with 9 bases lining up with TRBD1. V gave up 3 bases and J gave up 8 bases; unmatched junction bases: 7. The germline V gene has CDR1 KGHSH and CDR2 LQKENI. The CDR3 spans 15 residues. The CDR3 coding sequence is TGTGCCAGCTCACCCTACGGGACAGGGTCCGAAAAACTGTTTTTT. The encoded protein is CASSPYGTGSEKLFF.

The J gene is TRBJ2-7, the V gene TRBV23-1; weak D call: TRBD1 (6 bases). TRBV23-1 is an ORF for which the function is uncertain. Trimming removed 0 bases at V and 3 bases at J, with 15 bases between. The CDR3 runs 16 residues. CDR3 in DNA: TGCGCCAGCAGTCAATCGGGGGCAGAGAGCCACTACGAGCAGTACTTC. Its translation: CASSQSGAESHYEQYF.

The V call is TRBV30, the J call TRBJ1-6, with TRBD1 as a possible D gene (6 bases). CDR1 and CDR2 from the germline V gene are GTSNPN and SVGIG (reference sequence). The V gene lost 3 bases and the J gene lost 9 bases, with 18 bases spanning the gap. The CDR3 consists of 15 residues. CDR3 DNA sequence: TGTGCCTGGAGCCCTACTATTGAGGGGGGTTCACCCCTCCACTTT. Translating gives CAWSPTIEGGSPLHF.

A few counts support this clone. This chain joins TRBV7-9 and TRBJ2-1, with TRBD2 matching over 10 bases. Germline V gene lookup returns CDR1 SEHNR and CDR2 FQNEAQ (reference sequence). This CDR3 spans 15 amino acids. Trimming cost V 2 bases and J 5 bases; bases outside gene matches: 3. CDR3 residues: CASSLRTSGNNEQFF. CDR3 bases: TGTGCCAGCAGCTTACGTACTAGCGGGAACAATGAGCAGTTCTTC.

The gene calls are TRBV7-9 and TRBJ2-5; 7 nucleotides match TRBD1. With 5 bases clipped from V and 4 bases from J, the junction kept 10 bases outside the gene matches. CDR3 length: 15 residues. The germline V gene has CDR1 SEHNR and CDR2 FQNEAQ (reference sequence). CDR3 residues: CASSARRGSAETQYF. Written as DNA, the CDR3 is TGTGCCAGCAGCGCACGCAGGGGGAGCGCAGAGACCCAGTACTTC.

This clone was detected only once. The chain combines TRBV4-2 with TRBJ2-5; D ambiguous. Germline CDR1 reads LGHNA; CDR2 reads YNFKEQ. This CDR3 contains 13 residues. V was cut by 4 bases and J by 0 bases, with 6 bases left in between. This CDR3 is CASSPTDQETQYF. CDR3 coding DNA: TGTGCCAGCAGCCCCACGGACCAAGAGACCCAGTACTTC.